A single sample gave rise to the 3 T cell receptor beta chains below, sequenced in a study of identical twins. From the 5' RACE reads, TCRdb called clonotypes with MiXCR, one entry per CDR3 protein. This table holds 100,000 to 110,000 distinct CDR3 sequences, around 5.5% found once. Material for sequencing was memory T cells sorted from blood. The receptors come from a woman in her forties or fifties in good health.

This clonotype was detected many times. V is TRBV2 and J is TRBJ2-1; either TRBD1 or TRBD2 may fit D (5 bases each). Germline V gives CDR1 SNHLY, CDR2 FYNNEI. The CDR3 loop spans 16 amino acids. Trimming left V 4 bases short and J 5 bases short, with 18 bases between. The CDR3 coding sequence is TGTGCCAGCAGTGTCCTGGGACGAGGAGGCGACAATGAGCAGTTCTTC. Translating gives CASSVLGRGGDNEQFF.

This clonotype was seen ten or more times. One end of the junction does not line up with germline, which may come from a read error. The V and J genes are TRBV10-3 and TRBJ2-7, with D maybe TRBD2 (6 bases). This CDR3 spans 11 amino acids. Germline-derived CDR1 and CDR2 are ENHRY and SYGVKD. CDR3 nucleotide sequence: TGTGCCATCGGACCCGGGACTTCGTGTAGCTTC. This translates into CAIGPGTSCSF.

In this sample, this clonotype turned up many times. The chain has TRBV6-5 and TRBJ1-4, with TRBD1 matching over 11 bases. The germline V gene has CDR1 MNHEY and CDR2 SVGAGI. Trimming at V came to 4 bases and at J to 10 bases, leaving 5 bases not matched to a gene. The CDR3 has 14 residues. The CDR3 sequence: CASSSGDRGRKLFF. The CDR3, as DNA: TGTGCCAGCAGTTCCGGGGACAGGGGGAGAAAACTGTTTTTT.